A single sample gave rise to the 32 T cell receptor beta chains below, sequenced in a study of T cell responses to AZD1222 COVID-19 vaccine. Clones were sequenced by immunoSEQ multiplex PCR, and TCRdb holds only the in-frame ones, with some missing. The sample has 160,000 or so clones, around 93% seen once. Sequences were derived from peripheral blood, sampled on day 0 of AZD1222 vaccination. These receptors were collected from an adult in good health.

The genes are TRBV11-3 and TRBJ2-5; tentatively, D is TRBD2 (7 bases). V was trimmed by 5 bases and J by 1 base, leaving 20 bases between them. The CDR3 extends over 17 amino acids. Germline V CDR1 and CDR2: SGHNT, YENEEA. The DNA for the CDR3 is TGTGCCAGCAGCACCCAGTCGGGGGGCAGCGTCCAAGAGACCCAGTACTTC. It codes for CASSTQSGGSVQETQYF.

The chain uses TRBV19 and TRBJ2-3; 9 nucleotides agree with TRBD2. Germline CDR1 LNHDA, CDR2 SQIVND (reference sequence). Trimming took 3 bases from V and 0 from J; bases not matched to a gene: 19. CDR3 length: 21 amino acids. CDR3 residues: CASSMRGGKGLAIFSTDTQYF. The DNA for the CDR3 is TGTGCCAGTAGTATGAGGGGGGGAAAGGGACTAGCCATTTTTAGCACAGATACGCAGTATTTT.

This clone turned up a few times. The J gene is TRBJ1-5, the V gene TRBV16; D unclear. The CDR3 has 14 amino acids. Germline lookup yields CDR1 KGHSY and CDR2 FQNENV. Trimming stripped 2 bases from V and 2 bases from J, with 7 bases between. The CDR3 nucleotides are TGTGCCAGCAGCCAAGCCAAGGGCAATCAGCCCCAGCATTTT. This encodes CASSQAKGNQPQHF. Based on the CDR3 plus reference TRBV16 and TRBJ1-5, the full variable domain is GEEVAQTPKHLVRGEGQKAKLYCAPIKGHSYVFWYQQVLKNEFKFLISFQNENVFDETGMPKERFSAKCLPNSPCSLEIQATKLEDSAVYFCASSQAKGNQPQHFGDGTRLSIL.

The chain couples TRBV18 to TRBJ2-6; TRBD1 might be the D (6 bases). CDR1 and CDR2 from the germline V gene are KGHSH and LQKENI. Trimming left V 5 bases short and J 0 bases short, with 8 bases between. This CDR3 contains 15 residues. The CDR3 bases are TGTGCCAGCTCATCGACAGGCTCTGGGGCCAACGTCCTGACTTTC. Protein sequence: CASSSTGSGANVLTF. Complete variable domain (other parts from reference TRBV18 and TRBJ2-6): NAGVMQNPRHLVRRRGQEARLRCSPMKGHSHVYWYRQLPEEGLKFMVYLQKENIIDESGMPKERFSAEFPKEGPSILRIQQVVRGDSAAYFCASSSTGSGANVLTFGAGSRLTVL.

The gene calls are TRBV6-5 and TRBJ1-1, with D maybe TRBD1 (6 bases). V lost 0 bases and J 2 bases, leaving 13 bases between the germline ends. Germline V gene sequence: CDR1 MNHEY, CDR2 SVGAGI. This CDR3 region has 16 residues. As DNA, the CDR3 is TGTGCCAGCAGTTACTCCGCGGGGGCCATAAACACTGAAGCTTTCTTT. This sequence encodes CASSYSAGAINTEAFF.

This clone has just one count. Germline and junction disagree at one end, which may indicate a read error. V usage is TRBV29-1 and J usage is TRBJ1-2, with D unclear. The CDR3 consists of 8 residues. Germline CDR1 reads SQVTM; CDR2 reads ANQGSEA. The CDR3 here is CSVEGTIF. The CDR3 DNA reads TGCAGCGTTGAAGGCACCATCTTC.

The chain uses TRBV3-1 (or the pseudogene TRBV3-2) and TRBJ2-5, with unresolved D. Trimming pared 4 bases from V and 5 bases from J, leaving 8 bases between. The CDR3 is 12 amino acids. CDR1 and CDR2 (germline): LGHDT, YNNKEL (reference sequence). CDR3 bases: TGTGCCAGCAGCCGTATGGGGGAGACCCAGTACTTC. As protein: CASSRMGETQYF.

In its sample, this clone was seen a few times. The chain recombines TRBV11-2 with TRBJ2-1; 9 nucleotides align to TRBD2. CDR3 length: 15 residues. Trimming took 6 bases from V and 7 from J; bases not matched to a gene: 10. Germline lookup yields CDR1 SGHAT and CDR2 FQNNGV. The CDR3 DNA follows: TGTGCCAGCAGAGGACTGCGGCGGGAGGGGAATGAGCAGTTCTTC. Its protein product is CASRGLRREGNEQFF.

This clone appeared a single time. The J gene is TRBJ1-5, the V gene TRBV6-1; D gene unclear. Trimming removed 3 bases at V and 5 bases at J, with 8 bases between. Germline V gene data show CDR1 as MNHNS and CDR2 as SASEGT. The CDR3 runs to 13 residues. The CDR3 DNA follows: TGTGCCAGCAGTGACCCCGGGGATCAGCCCCAGCATTTT. Encoded protein: CASSDPGDQPQHF.

The chain links TRBV15 to TRBJ1-1, with 7 bases identical to TRBD1. Germline loops: CDR1 LNHNV, CDR2 YYDKDF (reference sequence). The CDR3 sequence is 14 residues long. The ends lost 4 bases at V and 11 bases at J; junction bases unmatched: 13. The CDR3 coding sequence is TGTGCCACCAGCAACGATTTTCAGGGGGTCGGGGCTTTCTTT. Its translation: CATSNDFQGVGAFF.

This sequence joins TRBV12-5 and TRBJ1-2, with TRBD1 matching over 7 bases. After removal of 3 bases from V and 8 bases from J, the junction contained 6 bases not matched to a gene. Germline lookup yields CDR1 LGHNT and CDR2 FRNRAP. This CDR3 contains 13 residues. CDR3 loop: CASGLSGQTGYTF. CDR3 sequence (DNA): TGTGCTAGTGGTTTATCGGGACAGACCGGCTACACCTTC.

The chain recombines TRBV18 with TRBJ2-3; D is possibly TRBD1 or TRBD2 (5 bases each). CDR1 and CDR2 (germline): KGHSH, LQKENI. Trimming left V 3 bases short and J 3 bases short, with 10 bases between. CDR3 length: 14 residues. The CDR3 region is CASSPNGGTDTQYF. DNA of the CDR3: TGTGCCAGCTCACCGAATGGGGGAACAGATACGCAGTATTTT.

The chain combines TRBV6-5 with TRBJ1-5; no clear D gene. Trimming removed 0 bases from V and 5 bases from J, with 5 bases in between. There are 13 residues in the CDR3. Germline lookup yields CDR1 MNHEY and CDR2 SVGAGI. For the CDR3, the DNA is TGTGCCAGCAGTTACTCGAAAGATCAGCCCCAGCATTTT. Translating it yields CASSYSKDQPQHF.

The chain uses TRBV18 and TRBJ1-2, with 9 bases identical to TRBD1. After removal of 2 bases from V and 2 bases from J, the junction contained 0 bases not matched to a gene. The CDR3 contains 14 residues. Germline V gives CDR1 KGHSH, CDR2 LQKENI. DNA for the CDR3: TGTGCCAGCTCACCAGGACAGGGGAACTATGGCTACACCTTC. It yields the protein CASSPGQGNYGYTF.

CDR3 protein: CASSATLNTEAFF. In DNA, the CDR3 is TGTGCCAGCAGTGCGACACTGAACACTGAAGCTTTCTTT. The chain combines TRBV12-3 or TRBV12-4 with TRBJ1-1; D is unresolved. The germline V and J ends were trimmed by 5 bases and 0 bases, with 7 bases remaining between them. CDR3 length equals 13 residues.

The chain combines TRBV7-3 with TRBJ2-3; 7 nucleotides match TRBD1. V shed 3 bases and J 4 bases; nucleotides not matched to a gene: 1. The germline V gene encodes CDR1 SGHTA and CDR2 FQGTGA. This CDR3 is 13 amino acids long. The CDR3 loop reads CASSFGTADTQYF. The CDR3 region has the DNA TGTGCCAGCAGCTTCGGGACAGCAGATACGCAGTATTTT.

This clone showed up just once. The chain carries TRBV28 and TRBJ2-7, with D tentatively TRBD2 (6 bases). Per the germline V gene, CDR1 is MDHEN and CDR2 is SYDVKM. V lost 4 bases, J lost 5 bases, and 18 bases lay in between. CDR3 length equals 15 residues. The DNA for the CDR3 is TGTGCCAGCAGTTCCCTTTCGACTAGTTGGAACGAGCAGTACTTC. Translated: CASSSLSTSWNEQYF.

This clone was recorded only once. The V gene is TRBV5-1, the J gene TRBJ1-4; 7 bases map to TRBD1. This CDR3 region has 15 residues. With V trimmed by 4 bases and J by 1 base, 4 bases remained unmatched. Germline loops: CDR1 SGHRS, CDR2 YFSETQ. CDR3 amino acids: CASSLTGVTNEKLFF. DNA of the CDR3: TGCGCCAGCAGCCTTACAGGGGTAACTAATGAAAAACTGTTTTTT.

This clone showed up just a few times. The V and J genes are TRBV11-2 and TRBJ2-1, with 7 bases lining up with TRBD2. CDR1 and CDR2 from the germline V gene are SGHAT and FQNNGV. The CDR3 is 15 amino acids. After removal of 7 bases from V and 3 bases from J, the junction contained 9 bases not matched to a gene. The CDR3, as DNA: TGTGCCAGCATGGTGGGGGGAGGGATCTACAATGAGCAGTTCTTC. It codes for CASMVGGGIYNEQFF.

The V and J genes are TRBV30 and TRBJ2-1; 10 bases match TRBD2. The V and J ends lost 1 base and 0 bases, in that order; junction bases with no gene match: 3. Per the germline V gene, CDR1 is GTSNPN and CDR2 is SVGIG (reference sequence). This CDR3 is built from 16 residues. The CDR3 is CAWSGSGRGSYNEQFF. CDR3 nucleotide sequence: TGTGCCTGGAGTGGCAGCGGGAGGGGCTCCTACAATGAGCAGTTCTTC.

The chain couples TRBV11-2 to TRBJ1-3, with D uncertain. Germline V lookup: CDR1 SGHAT, CDR2 FQNNGV. Trimming took 5 bases from V and 3 from J, leaving 11 bases between them. This CDR3 is built from 14 residues. Here the CDR3 reads CASSPREGGNTIYF. The CDR3 DNA is TGTGCCAGCAGCCCCCGTGAAGGTGGAAACACCATATATTTT.

This chain joins TRBV28 and TRBJ1-2, with 7 bases identical to TRBD1. The germline gives CDR1 MDHEN, CDR2 SYDVKM. Germline trimming cut 3 bases from V and 5 bases from J; bases unmatched to any gene: 9. The CDR3 runs to 15 residues. The CDR3 spells CASSFQGVQSYGYTF. CDR3 DNA: TGTGCCAGCAGTTTTCAGGGGGTTCAGAGTTATGGCTACACCTTC.

This chain uses TRBV19 with TRBJ1-2; TRBD1 matches 10 bases. The germline V gene has CDR1 LNHDA and CDR2 SQIVND (reference sequence). The CDR3 covers 15 residues. The J segment lost 4 bases and the V segment lost 5 bases, leaving 7 bases of the junction unmatched. The CDR3 loop reads CASSQGQGGGYGYTF. The CDR3 DNA sequence: TGTGCCAGTAGTCAAGGACAGGGGGGAGGCTATGGCTACACCTTC.

The chain carries TRBV28 and TRBJ1-6; no reliable D call. The germline CDR1 and CDR2 sequences are MDHEN and SYDVKM. The CDR3 contains 12 residues. V lost 4 bases and J lost 9, with 7 bases in between. This chain's CDR3 is CASSSQGSPLHF. The CDR3 nucleotides read TGTGCCAGCAGTTCCCAAGGTTCACCCCTCCACTTT.

V usage is TRBV29-1 and J usage is TRBJ2-1, with D unresolved. Trimming left V 6 bases short and J 3 bases short, with 9 bases between. CDR3 length: 12 amino acids. Germline V CDR1 and CDR2: SQVTM, ANQGSEA. In DNA form, the CDR3 reads TGCAGCGTCTTAGGGAACTACAATGAGCAGTTCTTC. Encoded protein: CSVLGNYNEQFF.

The gene calls are TRBV5-4 and TRBJ2-1; no reliable D call. From germline, CDR1 is SGHNT and CDR2 YYREEE (reference sequence). The CDR3 runs 13 residues. V lost 3 bases to trimming and J lost 3 bases, with 7 bases between them. CDR3 DNA sequence: TGTGCCAGCAGCTCCATCCGCTACAATGAGCAGTTCTTC. Protein product: CASSSIRYNEQFF.

The V and J genes are TRBV7-3 and TRBJ2-3; tentative D call: TRBD2 (6 bases). Trimming removed 3 bases from V and 0 bases from J, with 16 bases in between. The CDR3 is 17 amino acids. Germline loops: CDR1 SGHTA, CDR2 FQGTGA. The CDR3: CASSFSGVDASTDTQYF. As DNA, the CDR3 is TGTGCCAGCAGCTTTAGCGGAGTCGATGCTAGCACAGATACGCAGTATTTT.

This rearrangement joins TRBV9 to TRBJ2-2; D is undetermined. This CDR3 has 15 residues. Germline V gene data show CDR1 as SGDLS and CDR2 as YYNGEE. The ends were cut back, 0 bases at V and 0 bases at J, with 6 bases in the middle. CDR3 sequence reads: CASSVVRTNTGELFF. CDR3 coding DNA: TGTGCCAGCAGCGTAGTCAGGACGAACACCGGGGAGCTGTTTTTT.

In DNA, the CDR3 is TGTGCCAGTTCGGGACAGCGTCCTGAAAAACTGTTTTTT. Encoded protein: CASSGQRPEKLFF. The chain has TRBV18 and TRBJ1-4; 7 bases fit TRBD1. J was trimmed by 7 bases and V by 9 bases; bases with no gene match: 8. Germline values: CDR1 KGHSH, CDR2 LQKENI. The CDR3 consists of 13 residues.

This rearrangement joins TRBV19 to TRBJ1-5; TRBD1 matches at 7 bases. Per germline, CDR1 LNHDA and CDR2 SQIVND (reference sequence). There are 17 residues in the CDR3. V was clipped by 3 bases and J by 4 bases; unmatched bases: 12. CDR3 sequence (DNA): TGTGCCAGTAGTATCAATCAGGGGGTTACATCGAATCAGCCCCAGCATTTT. Protein product: CASSINQGVTSNQPQHF.

This chain uses TRBV18 with TRBJ1-2; no clear D gene. The V end lost 4 bases, the J end lost 4 bases, and 10 bases lay between the germline ends. The CDR3 covers 13 residues. Germline lookup yields CDR1 KGHSH and CDR2 LQKENI. The CDR3 loop reads CASSQRSPYGYTF. For the CDR3, the DNA is TGTGCCAGCTCACAACGTTCGCCCTATGGCTACACCTTC.

This chain joins TRBV21-1 and TRBJ2-1; no DNA check was done on the table's D call, TRBD2. TRBV21-1 is reported as a pseudogene. CDR3 length: 11 residues. Here the CDR3 reads CASSRAGGSLF. CDR3 in DNA: TGTGCCAGCAGCAGAGCGGGAGGCTCACTCTTC.